One and the same sample provided the 30 T cell receptor beta chains below, sequenced in a study of STAT5B mutations in CD4+ large granular lymphocyte leukemia. Clones were sequenced by immunoSEQ multiplex PCR, and TCRdb holds only the in-frame ones, with some missing. The data contain approximately 32,000 clones, 69% of them seen just once; the ten biggest clones take up less than 3%. Sequenced input: CD4+ T cells from blood buffy coats. The origin of the receptors is a human donor in good health.

The chain is built from TRBV5-8 and TRBJ1-1; D remains unclear. Per germline, CDR1 SGHTS and CDR2 YDEGEE. V was trimmed by 8 bases and J by 2 bases, leaving 13 bases between them. This CDR3 has 13 amino acids. The CDR3 sequence is CASSDVPNTEAFF. The CDR3 nucleotides are TGTGCCAGTTCGGACGTACCTAACACTGAAGCTTTCTTT.

This chain links TRBV5-6 with TRBJ2-7; D possibly corresponds to TRBD1 (5 bases). This CDR3 is 15 amino acids long. Germline V CDR1 and CDR2: SGHDT, YYEEEE. V was shortened by 2 bases and J by 9 bases, with 21 bases between the two germline ends. CDR3 in DNA: TGTGCCAGCAGCTTCCGACCCCGGCAGGGTGGAAGGCAGTACTTC. Protein product: CASSFRPRQGGRQYF.

The chain recombines TRBV6-5 with TRBJ1-4; no firm D call. Trimming took 6 bases from V and 7 from J, leaving 18 bases between them. The CDR3 is made up of 15 amino acids. Germline V gene data show CDR1 as MNHEY and CDR2 as SVGAGI. CDR3 loop: CASSQAGRLGEKLFF. As DNA, the CDR3 is TGTGCCAGCAGCCAAGCGGGTCGCCTGGGTGAAAAACTGTTTTTT.

V is TRBV14 and J is TRBJ1-3, with TRBD1 identical over 7 bases. Germline lookup yields CDR1 SGHDN and CDR2 FVKESK. The V segment lost 2 bases and the J segment 3 bases; nucleotides outside the gene matches: 1. The CDR3 is 14 residues long. The CDR3 DNA sequence: TGTGCCAGCAGCCAAAACAGGGGTGGAAACACCATATATTTT. Translation: CASSQNRGGNTIYF.

V and J are TRBV18 and TRBJ1-1; no clear D gene. This CDR3 comprises 13 residues. Germline V gene lookup returns CDR1 KGHSH and CDR2 LQKENI. V was cut by 3 bases and J by 4 bases, with 9 bases left in between. DNA for the CDR3: TGTGCCAGCTCACCCGTGATCGGCACTGAAGCTTTCTTT. Protein sequence: CASSPVIGTEAFF.

V usage is TRBV5-1 and J usage is TRBJ1-3; the D is unclear. Germline loops: CDR1 SGHRS, CDR2 YFSETQ. The CDR3 runs 13 residues. V gave up 0 bases and J gave up 11 bases, with 12 bases separating them. The CDR3 is CASSLDPRKAIYF. In nucleotides, the CDR3 is TGCGCCAGCAGCTTGGACCCCCGAAAGGCCATATATTTT.

The chain uses TRBV7-9 and TRBJ1-5, with 10 bases fitting TRBD1. The CDR3 has 19 residues. Germline CDR1 and CDR2: SEHNR and FQNEAQ (reference sequence). The ends lost 0 bases at V and 3 bases at J; junction bases unmatched: 11. CDR3 residues: CASSLAQGQGFGHNQPQHF. As DNA, the CDR3 is TGTGCCAGCAGCTTAGCGCAGGGACAGGGGTTCGGGCACAATCAGCCCCAGCATTTT.

The chain carries TRBV7-8 and TRBJ2-1, with D tentatively TRBD2 (5 bases). V was trimmed by 6 bases and J by 9 bases, leaving 12 bases between them. The CDR3 covers 12 residues. Germline CDR1 and CDR2: SGHVS and FQNEAQ. The CDR3 sequence: CASSPLGGEQFF. CDR3 nucleotide sequence: TGTGCCAGCAGTCCACTAGGAGGTGAGCAGTTCTTC.

The chain has TRBV5-1 and TRBJ2-2; D perhaps matches TRBD1 (6 bases). Trimming left V 6 bases short and J 6 bases short, with 15 bases between. The CDR3 loop spans 14 amino acids. CDR1 and CDR2 from the germline V gene are SGHRS and YFSETQ. CDR3 in DNA: TGCGCCAGCAAAGGGGACACCGGGCCCGGGGAGCTGTTTTTT. It specifies CASKGDTGPGELFF.

The rearrangement links TRBV5-1 to TRBJ2-1; the D gene is possibly TRBD1 (5 bases). The V gene's germline CDR1 is SGHRS and CDR2 YFSETQ. The CDR3 consists of 17 residues. Trimming took off 4 bases at V and 0 bases at J, with 17 bases between the two ends. In nucleotides, the CDR3 is TGCGCCAGCAGCCCTTCCCCTACAGGTGTCTCCTACAATGAGCAGTTCTTC. Protein: CASSPSPTGVSYNEQFF.

The chain recombines TRBV11-2 with TRBJ1-2; D uncertain. This CDR3 has 13 residues. Germline values: CDR1 SGHAT, CDR2 FQNNGV. Deletions cut 3 bases from V and 5 bases from J, with 10 bases between. CDR3 DNA sequence: TGTGCCAGCAGCTTCGGGCAGTTGTATGGCTACACCTTC. Translation gives CASSFGQLYGYTF. The complete variable domain, with remaining parts taken from reference TRBV11-2 and TRBJ1-2, reads EAGVAQSPRYKIIEKRQSVAFWCNPISGHATLYWYQQILGQGPKLLIQFQNNGVVDDSQLPKDRFSAERLKGVDSTLKIQPAKLEDSAVYLCASSFGQLYGYTFGSGTRLTVV.

The J gene is TRBJ2-1, the V gene TRBV19; TRBD1 agrees at 11 bases. Germline V gives CDR1 LNHDA, CDR2 SQIVND (reference sequence). V lost 5 bases to trimming and J lost 9 bases; unmatched junction nucleotides: 12. The CDR3 spans 16 residues. As DNA, the CDR3 is TGTGCCAGTAGTGACCATGGACAGGGGGCGCTCGGTGAGCAGTTCTTC. Translated, it gives CASSDHGQGALGEQFF.

V is TRBV9 and J is TRBJ2-2; D is unresolved. Germline lookup yields CDR1 SGDLS and CDR2 YYNGEE. The CDR3 extends over 14 amino acids. Trimming pared 4 bases from V and 5 bases from J, leaving 12 bases between. CDR3 DNA sequence: TGTGCCAGCAGCCCTCAGGACCAGACCGGGGAGCTGTTTTTT. Translation: CASSPQDQTGELFF.

This clone showed up just a few times. The V gene is TRBV28, the J gene TRBJ2-7; tentatively, D is TRBD1 (6 bases). The CDR3 has 12 residues. Germline V gene data show CDR1 as MDHEN and CDR2 as SYDVKM. Trimming took 9 bases from V and 0 from J, leaving 9 bases between them. CDR3 amino acids: CASEDSSYEQYF. The CDR3 bases are TGTGCCAGTGAGGACAGCTCCTACGAGCAGTACTTC.

This clone showed up just a few times. The rearrangement uses TRBV15 and TRBJ2-1; 7 nucleotides align to TRBD2. This CDR3 region has 17 residues. The germline V gene encodes CDR1 LNHNV and CDR2 YYDKDF (reference sequence). V was clipped by 0 bases and J by 8 bases; unmatched bases: 13. Here the CDR3 reads CATSRDGARRGWDEQFF. Written as DNA, the CDR3 is TGTGCCACCAGCAGAGATGGAGCCAGGCGGGGGTGGGATGAGCAGTTCTTC.

V and J are TRBV2 and TRBJ2-5, with TRBD2 identical over 11 bases. The CDR3 is 16 residues long. Per germline, CDR1 SNHLY and CDR2 FYNNEI. V lost 7 bases to trimming and J lost 4 bases; unmatched junction nucleotides: 11. The CDR3 is CASNELAGEGGETQYF. In DNA form, the CDR3 reads TGTGCCAGCAACGAACTAGCGGGGGAGGGGGGAGAGACCCAGTACTTC.

This sequence joins TRBV7-9 and TRBJ1-6; a weak D match, TRBD1 (6 bases). Trimming cost V 2 bases and J 10 bases, with 9 bases left between them. The CDR3 runs to 13 residues. CDR1 SEHNR and CDR2 FQNEAQ come from the germline V gene (reference sequence). CDR3 in amino acids: CASSLMGGSPLHF. As DNA, the CDR3 is TGTGCCAGCAGCTTAATGGGGGGCTCACCCCTCCACTTT.

The rearrangement links TRBV5-1 to TRBJ2-3; D gene ambiguous. CDR3 length: 16 amino acids. Per the germline V gene, CDR1 is SGHRS and CDR2 is YFSETQ. V was trimmed by 0 bases and J by 1 base, leaving 12 bases between them. The CDR3 loop reads CASSLAAGYRTDTQYF. The CDR3 DNA sequence: TGCGCCAGCAGCTTGGCGGCAGGCTATCGCACAGATACGCAGTATTTT.

J is TRBJ1-6 and V is TRBV19; maybe TRBD1 (6 bases). Per the germline V gene, CDR1 is LNHDA and CDR2 is SQIVND (reference sequence). The V gene lost 7 bases and the J gene lost 6 bases, with 13 bases spanning the gap. This CDR3 region has 14 residues. CDR3 DNA: TGTGCCAGTAATTGGCAGGGGATTAATTCACCCCTCCACTTT. As protein: CASNWQGINSPLHF.

This clone was detected only a few times. The chain carries TRBV7-9 and TRBJ1-4; D gene ambiguous. CDR3 length: 16 amino acids. The V gene lost 0 bases and the J gene lost 8 bases, with 16 bases spanning the gap. Per germline, CDR1 SEHNR and CDR2 FQNEAQ (reference sequence). The CDR3 sequence is CASSLARGNLGEKLFF. The CDR3 DNA sequence: TGTGCCAGCAGCTTAGCGCGAGGGAACCTCGGGGAAAAACTGTTTTTT.

The genes are TRBV6-5 and TRBJ2-1; no clear D. The V gene's germline CDR1 is MNHEY and CDR2 SVGAGI. Trimming stripped 0 bases from V and 2 bases from J, with 8 bases between. The CDR3 contains 15 residues. CDR3 sequence: CASSYSRGPYNEQFF. The CDR3 DNA is TGTGCCAGCAGTTACTCGAGAGGTCCCTACAATGAGCAGTTCTTC.

The chain employs TRBV7-2 and TRBJ2-4, with 15 bases lining up with TRBD2. Per germline, CDR1 SGHTA and CDR2 FQGNSA. The junction had 6 bases not matched to a gene; V was cut back by 5 bases and J by 1 base. This CDR3 contains 18 residues. CDR3 amino acids: CASSTGLAGGPAKNIQYF. The CDR3 DNA reads TGTGCCAGCAGCACCGGACTAGCGGGGGGGCCGGCCAAAAACATTCAGTACTTC.

This clone is a singleton in its sample. This sequence joins TRBV7-3 and TRBJ2-2; perhaps TRBD2 as D (5 bases). V dropped 5 bases and J dropped 7 bases, with 20 bases sitting between them. The length of the CDR3 is 16 residues. CDR1 is SGHTA, CDR2 FQGTGA, per germline. The CDR3 DNA reads as TGTGCCAGCAGCCGAGGGCCGGCCTTAGGAGGCGGGGAGCTGTTTTTT. Encoded protein: CASSRGPALGGGELFF.

This clone was seen only a few times. The chain has TRBV7-2 and TRBJ1-2; 10 nucleotides match TRBD1. This CDR3 comprises 14 residues. V gave up 5 bases and J gave up 5 bases; unmatched junction bases: 5. Germline assignment: CDR1 SGHTA and CDR2 FQGNSA. CDR3 protein: CASSPGTGAYGYTF. CDR3 nucleotides: TGTGCCAGCAGCCCCGGGACAGGGGCTTATGGCTACACCTTC. The full variable domain, rest sourced from reference TRBV7-2 and TRBJ1-2, is GAGVSQSPSNKVTEKGKDVELRCDPISGHTALYWYRQSLGQGLEFLIYFQGNSAPDKSGLPSDRFSAERTGGSVSTLTIQRTQQEDSAVYLCASSPGTGAYGYTFGSGTRLTVV.

This clone came up a few times. CDR3 bases: TGTGCCAGCAGTGAAGGGGAGGGGTGGCAGCCCCAGCATTTT. Its protein is CASSEGEGWQPQHF. The genes are TRBV6-1 and TRBJ1-5, with D tentatively TRBD1 (5 bases). This CDR3 has 14 amino acids. Germline V gives CDR1 MNHNS, CDR2 SASEGT. The V end lost 1 base, the J end lost 7 bases, and 11 bases lay between the germline ends.

This clone was seen a few times. The CDR3 DNA is TGTGCCAGTTCAGCGGGTGGCAATGAGCAGTTCTTC. Translation gives CASSAGGNEQFF. The rearrangement joins TRBV7-9 to TRBJ2-1; possibly TRBD2 for D (6 bases). V lost 9 bases to trimming and J lost 6 bases, with 12 bases between them. Per germline, CDR1 SEHNR and CDR2 FQNEAQ (reference sequence). The CDR3 extends over 12 amino acids.

The chain carries TRBV9 and TRBJ2-7; 11 positions agree with TRBD2. V shed 0 bases and J 5 bases; nucleotides not matched to a gene: 1. This CDR3 is 14 amino acids long. Germline loops: CDR1 SGDLS, CDR2 YYNGEE. The CDR3 DNA sequence: TGTGCCAGCAGCGTAGGGGGACTAGCGGACGAGCAGTACTTC. It specifies CASSVGGLADEQYF.

This sequence joins TRBV7-2 and TRBJ1-4; the D gene is possibly TRBD1 (5 bases). The CDR3 sequence is 11 residues long. The V gene lost 5 bases and the J gene lost 8 bases, with 6 bases spanning the gap. Germline loops: CDR1 SGHTA, CDR2 FQGNSA. CDR3 residues: CASSTGEKLFF. As DNA, the CDR3 is TGTGCCAGCAGCACAGGAGAAAAACTGTTTTTT.

The chain recombines TRBV7-8 with TRBJ2-7; D not resolved. This CDR3 has 12 amino acids. In germline, CDR1 is SGHVS, CDR2 FQNEAQ. Trimming pared 2 bases from V and 3 bases from J, leaving 5 bases between. The DNA for the CDR3 is TGTGCCAGCAGCTTACCGGACTACGAGCAGTACTTC. Translating gives CASSLPDYEQYF.

The chain has TRBV7-9 and TRBJ2-3; D not certain. Between the trimmed V and J ends, which lost 3 bases and 5 bases, there was a span of 15 bases. This CDR3 is 15 amino acids long. CDR1 SEHNR and CDR2 FQNEAQ come from the germline V gene (reference sequence). The CDR3 spells CASSLWVGDRDTQYF. CDR3 bases: TGTGCCAGCAGCTTGTGGGTCGGAGACCGAGATACGCAGTATTTT.